This T cell receptor beta chain comes out of a study of T cell changes during pregnancy in multiple sclerosis. The table came from immunoSEQ multiplex PCR; TCRdb's copy has only in-frame clones and leaves some out. This sample has fewer than 65,000 clones, with roughly 90% found just once. The source is a female donor with multiple sclerosis, enrolled in a pregnancy study. The starting material was peripheral blood, obtained before pregnancy.

Written as DNA, the CDR3 is TGTGCCAGCAGGGGGACAGCCACTAACTATGGCTACACCTTC. Protein product: CASRGTATNYGYTF. This chain joins TRBV2 and TRBJ1-2, with TRBD1 identical over 7 bases. The CDR3 sequence is 14 residues long. V trimming: 6 bases; J trimming: 0 bases; junction bases outside the gene matches: 4. CDR1 SNHLY and CDR2 FYNNEI come from the germline V gene.